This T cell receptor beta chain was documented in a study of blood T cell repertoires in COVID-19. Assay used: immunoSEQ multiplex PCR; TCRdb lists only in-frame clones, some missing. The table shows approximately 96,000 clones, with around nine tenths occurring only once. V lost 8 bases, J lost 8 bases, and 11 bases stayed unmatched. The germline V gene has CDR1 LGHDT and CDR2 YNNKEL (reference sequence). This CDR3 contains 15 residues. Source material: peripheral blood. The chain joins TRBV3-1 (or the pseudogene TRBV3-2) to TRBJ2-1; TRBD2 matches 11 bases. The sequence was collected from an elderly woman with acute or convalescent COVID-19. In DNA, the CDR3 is TGTGCCAGCGGGAATAGCGGGGGGGCCGGGGATGAGCAGTTCTTC. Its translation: CASGNSGGAGDEQFF.